The TCR beta chain under discussion was sequenced for a study of OX40 agonist ivuxolimab in advanced cancers. Using immunoSEQ multiplex PCR, the repertoire was profiled, and TCRdb retains in-frame clones only, with some absent. This table holds roughly 20,000 clones, 79% found once. With baseline, cycle 4 day 1, and cycle 7 day 1 as timepoints, blood was sampled. Germline assignment: CDR1 MGHRA and CDR2 YSYEKL. V was cut by 4 bases and J by 1 base, with 12 bases left in between. The CDR3 length is 15 residues. The sequence derives from an adult with an advanced solid tumor such as melanoma, head and neck, liver or kidney cancer. Sequences were derived from CD4+ or CD8+ T cells sorted from blood, sampled in a trial of the OX40 agonist ivuxolimab. The V gene is TRBV4-1, the J gene TRBJ2-3; TRBD1 might be the D (5 bases). The CDR3, as DNA: TGCGCCAGCAGCCCGCAGGGTATCGGCACAGATACGCAGTATTTT. This gives the protein CASSPQGIGTDTQYF.